A single sample gave rise to the 21 T cell receptor beta chains below, sequenced in a study of human T cells and chemical hapten exposure. The time point was: patch test 1, 2 weeks after DPC sensitization. Treatment in this sample: therapeutic diphenylcyclopropenone sensitization with weekly scalp DPC. TCRdb reprocessed the RACE reads with MiXCR, giving one entry per CDR3 protein. The table shows tens of thousands of distinct CDR3 sequences, with 12% occurring only once. Source: whole blood, taken in connection with sensitization to the hapten diphenylcyclopropenone (DPC). These receptors all come from a woman aged 55-75 years with alopecia areata. Some clones in this sample may be carry-over from other donors' samples.

In its sample, this clonotype was seen a few times. The gene calls are TRBV19 and TRBJ2-3; no firm D call. The CDR3 is 13 residues long. Germline CDR1 and CDR2: LNHDA and SQIVND (reference sequence). The ends were cut back, 3 bases at V and 4 bases at J, with 8 bases in the middle. The CDR3 coding sequence is TGTGCCAGTAGTATGGGTGGGGCAGATACGCAGTATTTT. Protein product: CASSMGGADTQYF.

This clonotype occurred a few times. V is TRBV29-1 and J is TRBJ2-3, with D perhaps being TRBD1 or TRBD2 (7 bases each). The CDR3 contains 12 residues. Trimming cost V 6 bases and J 3 bases, with 10 bases left between them. Germline V gene sequence: CDR1 SQVTM, CDR2 ANQGSEA. CDR3 sequence (DNA): TGCAGCGTAGCGGGACAGACAGATACGCAGTATTTT. This encodes CSVAGQTDTQYF.

This clonotype was observed many times. Here the CDR3 reads CASRSRDRAYEQYF. The CDR3 DNA sequence: TGTGCCAGCAGGTCCCGGGACAGGGCGTACGAGCAGTACTTC. This chain joins TRBV28 and TRBJ2-7, with 9 bases that match TRBD1. CDR3 length equals 14 residues. Trimming removed 6 bases from V and 4 bases from J; junction bases left unmatched: 7. Per germline, CDR1 MDHEN and CDR2 SYDVKM.

The chain couples TRBV24-1 to TRBJ2-1; 14 positions agree with TRBD2. CDR1 KGHDR and CDR2 SFDVKD come from the germline V gene. There are 16 residues in the CDR3. The ends lost 4 bases at V and 7 bases at J; junction bases unmatched: 5. The CDR3: CATSDPGTSGGNEQFF. DNA of the CDR3: TGTGCCACCAGTGACCCGGGGACTAGCGGGGGTAATGAGCAGTTCTTC.

This clonotype was recorded many times. The chain couples TRBV21-1 to TRBJ2-7; the table's TRBD2 call for D was not verified on the DNA. TRBV21-1 corresponds to a pseudogene. The CDR3 extends over 16 amino acids. The CDR3 nucleotides read TGTGCCAGCAGCAAAATAGGGCAGATCAACTCCTACGAGCAGTACTTC. This sequence encodes CASSKIGQINSYEQYF.

This clonotype was observed at least ten times. This rearrangement joins TRBV15 to TRBJ1-1, with D possibly being TRBD1 (6 bases). CDR1 is LNHNV, CDR2 YYDKDF, per germline (reference sequence). This CDR3 region has 14 residues. V was clipped by 5 bases and J by 9 bases, with 19 bases between them. CDR3 bases: TGTGCCACCAGCCGCCTGGATAAGGGGGACAAAGCTTTCTTT. Protein sequence: CATSRLDKGDKAFF.

In its sample, this clonotype was seen many times. The chain joins TRBV20-1 to TRBJ1-5; 7 bases are a match to TRBD1. V trimming: 2 bases; J trimming: 1 base; junction bases outside the gene matches: 5. Germline loops: CDR1 DFQATT, CDR2 SNEGSKA (reference sequence). CDR3 length equals 15 residues. The CDR3 DNA sequence: TGCAGTGCTAGAAATGACAGGGCGAGCAATCAGCCCCAGCATTTT. Translation: CSARNDRASNQPQHF.

The chain carries TRBV21-1 and TRBJ2-7; whether TRBD1, the table's D call, matches the DNA was not checked. TRBV21-1 is noted as a pseudogene. The CDR3 has 14 amino acids. DNA for the CDR3: TGTGCCAGCAGCATGGTGGACAGGGTCGGGGAGCAGTACTTC. It codes for CASSMVDRVGEQYF.

This clonotype appeared many times. J is TRBJ1-1 and V is TRBV5-1, with TRBD1 matching 9 bases. After removal of 3 bases from V and 4 bases from J, the junction contained 7 bases not matched to a gene. Germline V gives CDR1 SGHRS, CDR2 YFSETQ. The CDR3 contains 15 residues. CDR3 residues: CASSWTGVAGTEAFF. The DNA for the CDR3 is TGCGCCAGCAGCTGGACAGGGGTGGCGGGCACTGAAGCTTTCTTT.

This clonotype was seen more than once but under ten times. The rearrangement uses TRBV10-3 and TRBJ1-3; D gene uncertain. The V gene's germline CDR1 is ENHRY and CDR2 SYGVKD. V was shortened by 8 bases and J by 0 bases, with 5 bases between the two germline ends. There are 12 residues in the CDR3. The CDR3 loop reads CAIASSGNTIYF. The CDR3, as DNA: TGTGCCATCGCCAGCTCTGGAAACACCATATATTTT.

The V gene is TRBV12-3 or TRBV12-4, the J gene TRBJ1-6, with D unclear. Trimming stripped 6 bases from V and 7 bases from J, with 22 bases between. CDR3 length equals 17 residues. The CDR3 loop reads CASSHTGGTLPNSPLHF. CDR3 nucleotides: TGTGCCAGCAGCCACACGGGAGGCACCCTCCCAAATTCACCCCTCCACTTT.

This clonotype was counted many times. The chain's CDR3 is CASSLSGDRTDTQYF. CDR3 in DNA: TGTGCCAGCAGCCTTAGCGGGGACCGCACAGATACGCAGTATTTT. The chain employs TRBV9 and TRBJ2-3; 8 nucleotides align to TRBD2. Trimming cost V 4 bases and J 1 base; bases outside gene matches: 5. This CDR3 contains 15 residues. Germline lookup yields CDR1 SGDLS and CDR2 YYNGEE.

Ten or more counts support this clonotype. This chain joins TRBV7-3 and TRBJ2-1, with D uncertain. The CDR3 is 12 residues long. The V end was cut by 0 bases, the J end by 13 bases, with 10 bases between. Germline V gene lookup returns CDR1 SGHTA and CDR2 FQGTGA. CDR3 sequence: CASSLTGLIQFF. CDR3 coding DNA: TGTGCCAGCAGCTTAACGGGTCTGATCCAGTTCTTC.

Comments on this clonotype: This may be a read error, as it is one base from a much larger clone. The J gene is TRBJ2-1, the V gene TRBV19; 8 bases match TRBD2. Germline-derived CDR1 and CDR2 are LNHDA and SQIVND (reference sequence). The CDR3 has 16 residues. The V and J ends lost 8 bases and 3 bases, in that order; junction bases with no gene match: 12. CDR3 sequence: CASGPLLAEGYNEQFF. CDR3 DNA: TGTGCCAGTGGTCCGCTACTAGCGGAGGGCTACAATGAGCAGTTCTTC.

This clonotype is judged medium-sized. V is TRBV30 and J is TRBJ2-7; 7 nucleotides agree with TRBD1. The CDR3 covers 12 residues. CDR1 is GTSNPN, CDR2 SVGIG, per germline (reference sequence). V lost 4 bases and J lost 2; bases outside the gene matches: 2. DNA of the CDR3: TGTGCCTGGATCCAGGGGGCCTACGAGCAGTACTTC. Amino acids: CAWIQGAYEQYF.

Ten or more counts support this clonotype. The V call is TRBV7-3, the J call TRBJ1-3; D unclear. This CDR3 comprises 13 residues. V shed 2 bases and J shed 4 bases, with 6 bases lying between them. CDR1 is SGHTA, CDR2 FQGTGA, per germline. CDR3 amino acids: CASSLDYGNTIYF. For the CDR3, the DNA is TGTGCCAGCAGCTTAGACTACGGAAACACCATATATTTT.

This clonotype has just a few counts. This chain uses TRBV28 with TRBJ1-1; D possibly corresponds to TRBD1 (6 bases). Between the trimmed V and J ends, which lost 5 bases and 3 bases, there was a span of 16 bases. CDR1 and CDR2 from the germline V gene are MDHEN and SYDVKM. This CDR3 is built from 15 residues. The DNA of the CDR3 is TGTGCCAGCAGTAGTATGCTGGACAGCTACACTGAAGCTTTCTTT. This gives the protein CASSSMLDSYTEAFF.

This clonotype has more than one count but fewer than ten. J is TRBJ1-1 and V is TRBV11-2; perhaps TRBD1 as D (5 bases). The CDR3 consists of 14 residues. V was shortened by 1 base and J by 0 bases, with 6 bases between the two germline ends. Germline lookup yields CDR1 SGHAT and CDR2 FQNNGV. The CDR3 region has the DNA TGTGCCAGCAGCTTAGCAGGGATGAACACTGAAGCTTTCTTT. As protein: CASSLAGMNTEAFF.

Comments on this clonotype: This could be a read error, since a much larger clone is one nucleotide away. The chain couples TRBV20-1 to TRBJ2-7, with 7 bases identical to TRBD1. Germline V CDR1 and CDR2: DFQATT, SNEGSKA (reference sequence). This CDR3 has 13 amino acids. V shed 4 bases and J 5 bases; nucleotides not matched to a gene: 8. The CDR3 bases are TGCAGTGCTACCGACAGGGAATCCAACGAGCAGTACTTC. This sequence encodes CSATDRESNEQYF.

This clonotype appeared many times. The genes are TRBV29-1 and TRBJ1-1; possible D gene TRBD1, 5 bases. CDR3 length equals 13 residues. Germline V gene data show CDR1 as SQVTM and CDR2 as ANQGSEA. Trimming removed 3 bases from V and 8 bases from J, with 16 bases in between. The CDR3 spells CSVDGGTRGEAFF. CDR3 bases: TGCAGCGTTGATGGGGGGACCCGAGGGGAAGCTTTCTTT.

There are a few counts of this clonotype. This sequence joins TRBV2 and TRBJ1-1; TRBD1 is a possible D gene (5 bases). This CDR3 spans 13 amino acids. The germline V gene encodes CDR1 SNHLY and CDR2 FYNNEI. Between the trimmed V and J ends, which lost 7 bases and 3 bases, there was a span of 12 bases. The CDR3 protein is CASIGGGDTEAFF. The CDR3 bases are TGTGCCAGCATAGGTGGGGGTGACACTGAAGCTTTCTTT.